The T cell receptor (beta chain) under discussion was sequenced for a study of T cells in localized non-small cell lung cancer. Remarks on this clone: Its antigen is as yet unknown.

J was trimmed by 4 bases and V by 3 bases; bases with no gene match: 3. This CDR3 region has 13 residues. Looked up from germline, CDR1 is SGHDT and CDR2 is YYEEEE. This table comes from immunoSEQ multiplex PCR, and its TCRdb copy is limited to in-frame clones, with some not included. There are 20,000 to 25,000 clones in the sample; 85% occur only once, and roughly 15% lies in the top ten. Study observations and caveats: There was an association of higher blood T cell density with longer overall survival. Appearance in adjacent lung was seen for a median around 60 of the top 100 tumor clones. Owing to sequencing of a solitary tumor region, heterogeneity cannot be discounted. There was higher T cell clonality in uninvolved adjacent lung than in tumor, and it was highest there.

This sequence joins TRBV5-6 and TRBJ2-5, with 7 bases that match TRBD2. The TCR was taken from a woman aged 35 to 70 with stage II squamous cell lung carcinoma. This specimen was PBMCs, taken before any cancer treatment. The CDR3 spells CASSSGGIETQYF. CDR3 nucleotide sequence: TGTGCCAGCAGCTCCGGGGGGATAGAGACCCAGTACTTC.